A selection of T cell receptor beta chains follows, all from one sample in a study of cytotoxic CD8 clonotypes in ibrutinib-treated CLL. The protocol was immunoSEQ multiplex PCR, while the TCRdb copy is restricted to in-frame clones and leaves out a portion. The sample yields 45,000 to 55,000 clones, around half seen once. This specimen consisted of PBMCs, obtained after 12 months of ibrutinib treatment. These receptors came from a human donor with chronic lymphocytic leukemia. Each CDR3 is given with its conserved first and last residue. A D gene is named only where the DNA matches it firmly. Size is omitted from some rows. Given values are once, few, many or a class for expanded clones.

clone_size: few
j_call: TRBJ2-1
v_call: TRBV12-5
d_call: TRBD2
cdr3_aa: CASGLVASGITNEQFF
cdr3_nt: TGTGCTAGTGGTTTGGTAGCTAGCGGGATCACCAATGAGCAGTTCTTC

clone_size: NA
j_call: TRBJ1-3
v_call: TRBV5-1
d_call: NA
cdr3_aa: CASSSAPTGSGNTIYF
cdr3_nt: TGCGCCAGCAGCTCGGCGCCGACAGGCTCTGGAAACACCATATATTTT

clone_size: NA
j_call: TRBJ2-7
v_call: TRBV27
d_call: NA
cdr3_aa: CASSSFYVGSSYEQYF
cdr3_nt: TGTGCCAGCAGTTCCTTTTATGTGGGGAGCTCCTACGAGCAGTACTTC

clone_size: NA
j_call: TRBJ1-1
v_call: TRBV5-4
d_call: NA
cdr3_aa: CASTDQTVGNTEAFF
cdr3_nt: TGTGCCAGCACCGACCAAACGGTGGGGAACACTGAAGCTTTCTTT

clone_size: few
j_call: TRBJ1-1
v_call: TRBV2
d_call: NA
cdr3_aa: CASSTTGNTEAFF
cdr3_nt: TGTGCCAGCAGTACGACCGGCAACACTGAAGCTTTCTTT

clone_size: few
j_call: TRBJ2-3
v_call: TRBV4-2
d_call: NA
cdr3_aa: CASSQEWRATDTQYF
cdr3_nt: TGTGCCAGCAGCCAAGAATGGCGGGCTACAGATACGCAGTATTTT

clone_size: NA
j_call: TRBJ1-5
v_call: TRBV6-1
d_call: NA
cdr3_aa: CASSEGEELQNSNQPQHF
cdr3_nt: TGTGCCAGCAGTGAAGGGGAGGAACTACAAAATAGCAATCAGCCCCAGCATTTT

clone_size: NA
j_call: TRBJ2-5
v_call: TRBV7-3
d_call: TRBD2
cdr3_aa: CASSLNSGEGETQYF
cdr3_nt: TGTGCCAGCAGCTTAAATAGCGGGGAGGGGGAGACCCAGTACTTC

clone_size: NA
j_call: TRBJ2-3
v_call: TRBV9
d_call: TRBD2
cdr3_aa: CASSVAVHIAGGTDTQYF
cdr3_nt: TGTGCCAGCAGCGTAGCGGTCCACATTGCGGGAGGTACAGATACGCAGTATTTT

clone_size: medium-sized
j_call: TRBJ2-7
v_call: TRBV10-2
d_call: NA
cdr3_aa: CASRKDPGPYEQYF
cdr3_nt: TGCGCCAGCAGGAAAGACCCTGGGCCCTACGAGCAGTACTTC

clone_size: NA
j_call: TRBJ2-1
v_call: TRBV6-4
d_call: NA
cdr3_aa: CASSDRVWSEQFF
cdr3_nt: TGTGCCAGCAGTGACAGGGTCTGGAGTGAGCAGTTCTTC

clone_size: few
j_call: TRBJ2-5
v_call: TRBV6-4
d_call: NA
cdr3_aa: CASSLDGMETQYF
cdr3_nt: TGTGCCAGCAGTCTGGACGGTATGGAGACCCAGTACTTC

clone_size: NA
j_call: TRBJ2-1
v_call: TRBV5-8
d_call: NA
cdr3_aa: CASSGGLISYNEQFF
cdr3_nt: TGTGCCAGCAGCGGCGGACTTATCTCCTACAATGAGCAGTTCTTC

clone_size: NA
j_call: TRBJ2-1
v_call: TRBV18
d_call: TRBD1
cdr3_aa: CASSGTGNRDEQFF
cdr3_nt: TGTGCCAGCTCAGGGACAGGGAATAGGGATGAGCAGTTCTTC

clone_size: NA
j_call: TRBJ1-2
v_call: TRBV5-8
d_call: NA
cdr3_aa: CASSNPGGHQGHYGYTF
cdr3_nt: TGTGCCAGCAGCAACCCCGGTGGGCACCAGGGCCACTATGGCTACACCTTC

clone_size: few
j_call: TRBJ1-2
v_call: TRBV6-5
d_call: NA
cdr3_aa: CASILPGGYGYTF
cdr3_nt: TGTGCCAGCATTCTCCCGGGAGGGTATGGCTACACCTTC

clone_size: once
j_call: TRBJ2-7
v_call: TRBV4-1
d_call: NA
cdr3_aa: CASSPRLGYSSYEQYF
cdr3_nt: TGCGCCAGCAGCCCCCGGTTAGGTTATAGCTCCTACGAGCAGTACTTC

clone_size: many
j_call: TRBJ2-2
v_call: TRBV11-2
d_call: NA
cdr3_aa: CASSKLPPREAAGELFF
cdr3_nt: TGTGCCAGCAGTAAACTACCACCCCGAGAGGCCGCCGGGGAGCTGTTTTTT

clone_size: NA
j_call: TRBJ2-1
v_call: TRBV5-6
d_call: TRBD2
cdr3_aa: CASSFPPTSGSSYNEQFF
cdr3_nt: TGTGCCAGCAGCTTTCCACCGACTAGCGGGAGTTCCTACAATGAGCAGTTCTTC

clone_size: once
j_call: TRBJ2-7
v_call: TRBV9
d_call: TRBD2
cdr3_aa: CASSLAGYEQYF
cdr3_nt: TGTGCCAGCAGTTTAGCGGGCTACGAGCAGTACTTC

clone_size: NA
j_call: TRBJ1-2
v_call: TRBV6-7
d_call: TRBD1
cdr3_aa: CASSPQTGGCDGYTF
cdr3_nt: TGTGCCAGCAGTCCGCAAACAGGGGGTTGCGATGGCTACACCTTC

clone_size: few
j_call: TRBJ2-7
v_call: TRBV15
d_call: NA
cdr3_aa: CATSRAGSYEQYF
cdr3_nt: TGTGCCACCAGCAGAGCAGGCTCCTACGAGCAGTACTTC

clone_size: NA
j_call: TRBJ2-7
v_call: TRBV2
d_call: NA
cdr3_aa: CASSEMVGDRYEQYF
cdr3_nt: TGTGCCAGCAGTGAAATGGTTGGGGATAGATACGAGCAGTACTTC

clone_size: NA
j_call: TRBJ2-7
v_call: TRBV28
d_call: NA
cdr3_aa: CASSPSTYEQYF
cdr3_nt: TGTGCCAGCAGTCCGTCGACTTACGAGCAGTACTTC

clone_size: few
j_call: TRBJ2-5
v_call: TRBV2
d_call: TRBD1
cdr3_aa: CASTRDSFQETQYF
cdr3_nt: TGTGCCAGTACGAGGGACAGTTTCCAAGAGACCCAGTACTTC

clone_size: many
j_call: TRBJ2-6
v_call: TRBV11-3
d_call: NA
cdr3_aa: CASSLGSGGPPSGANVLTF
cdr3_nt: TGTGCCAGCAGCTTGGGTTCCGGGGGGCCCCCCTCTGGGGCCAACGTCCTGACTTTC